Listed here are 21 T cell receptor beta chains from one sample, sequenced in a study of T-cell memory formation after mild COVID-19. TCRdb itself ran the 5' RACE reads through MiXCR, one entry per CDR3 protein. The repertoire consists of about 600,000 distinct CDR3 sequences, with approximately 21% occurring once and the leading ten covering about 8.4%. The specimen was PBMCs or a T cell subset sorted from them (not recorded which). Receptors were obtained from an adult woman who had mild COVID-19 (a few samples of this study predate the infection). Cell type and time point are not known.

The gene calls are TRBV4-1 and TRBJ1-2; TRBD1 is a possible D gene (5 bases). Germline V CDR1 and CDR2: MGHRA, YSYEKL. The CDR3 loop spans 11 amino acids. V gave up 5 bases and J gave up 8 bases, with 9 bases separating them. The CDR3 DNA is TGCGCCAGCAGCGGCGGGGGAGGCTACACCTTC. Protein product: CASSGGGGYTF.

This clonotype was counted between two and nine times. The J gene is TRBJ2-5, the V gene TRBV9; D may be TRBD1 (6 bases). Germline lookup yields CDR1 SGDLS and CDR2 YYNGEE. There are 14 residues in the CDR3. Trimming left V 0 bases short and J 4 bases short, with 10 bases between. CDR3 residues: CASSVGGRGETQYF. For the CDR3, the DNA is TGTGCCAGCAGCGTAGGCGGCAGGGGAGAGACCCAGTACTTC.

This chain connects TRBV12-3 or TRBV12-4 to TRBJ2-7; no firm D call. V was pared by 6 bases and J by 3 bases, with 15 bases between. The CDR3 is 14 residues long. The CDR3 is CASSPSTGYYEQYF. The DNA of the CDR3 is TGTGCCAGCAGCCCTTCTACGGGCTACTACGAGCAGTACTTC.

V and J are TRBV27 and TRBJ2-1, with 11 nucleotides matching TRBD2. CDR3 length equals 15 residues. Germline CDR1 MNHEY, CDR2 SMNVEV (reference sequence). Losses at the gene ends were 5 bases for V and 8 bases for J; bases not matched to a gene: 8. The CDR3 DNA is TGTGCCAGCAGTCTAATAGCGGGGGGGCCTTATGAGCAGTTCTTC. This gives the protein CASSLIAGGPYEQFF.

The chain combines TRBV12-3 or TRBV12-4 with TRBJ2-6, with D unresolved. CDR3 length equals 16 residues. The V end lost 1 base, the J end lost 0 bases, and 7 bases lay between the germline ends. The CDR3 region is CASSLGGRSGANVLTF. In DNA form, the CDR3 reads TGTGCCAGCAGTTTAGGGGGTCGCTCTGGGGCCAACGTCCTGACTTTC.

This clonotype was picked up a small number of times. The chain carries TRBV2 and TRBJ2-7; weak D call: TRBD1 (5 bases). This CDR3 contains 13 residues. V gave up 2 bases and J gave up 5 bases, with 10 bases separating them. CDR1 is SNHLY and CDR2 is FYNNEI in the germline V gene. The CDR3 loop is CASSEQGSHEQYF. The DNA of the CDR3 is TGTGCCAGCAGTGAACAGGGTTCCCACGAGCAGTACTTC.

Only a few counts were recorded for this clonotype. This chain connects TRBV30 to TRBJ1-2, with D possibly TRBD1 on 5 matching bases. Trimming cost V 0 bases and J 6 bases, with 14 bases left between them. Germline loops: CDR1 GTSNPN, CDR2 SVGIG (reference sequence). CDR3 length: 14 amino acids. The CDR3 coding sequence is TGTGCCTGGAGTGTACAGGACGCGCCCCATGGCTACACCTTC. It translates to CAWSVQDAPHGYTF.

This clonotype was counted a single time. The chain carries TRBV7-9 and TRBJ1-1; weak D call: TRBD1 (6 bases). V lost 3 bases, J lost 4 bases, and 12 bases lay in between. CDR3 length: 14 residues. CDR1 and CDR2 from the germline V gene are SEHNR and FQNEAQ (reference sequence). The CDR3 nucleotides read TGTGCCAGCAGCTTCGGGCAGGGGAGCACTGAAGCTTTCTTT. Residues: CASSFGQGSTEAFF.

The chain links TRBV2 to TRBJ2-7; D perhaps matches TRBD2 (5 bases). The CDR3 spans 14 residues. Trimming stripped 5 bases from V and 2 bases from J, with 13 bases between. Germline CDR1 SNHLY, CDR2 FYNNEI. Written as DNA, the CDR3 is TGTGCCAGCAGTCCCCGAGAGGGCACCTACGAGCAGTACTTC. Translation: CASSPREGTYEQYF.

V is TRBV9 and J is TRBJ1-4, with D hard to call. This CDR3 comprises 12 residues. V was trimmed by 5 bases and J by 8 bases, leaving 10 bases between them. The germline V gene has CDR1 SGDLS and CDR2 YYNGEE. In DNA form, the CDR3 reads TGTGCCAGCAGGATGCAGGACGAAAAACTGTTTTTT. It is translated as CASRMQDEKLFF.

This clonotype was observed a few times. The CDR3 region has the DNA TGCGCCAGCAGCCCCCTACGGGGAGTCTATGGCTACACCTTC. Translating gives CASSPLRGVYGYTF. This rearrangement joins TRBV5-1 to TRBJ1-2; the D is unclear. V was shortened by 4 bases and J by 4 bases, with 14 bases between the two germline ends. Germline V gene lookup returns CDR1 SGHRS and CDR2 YFSETQ. This CDR3 contains 14 residues.

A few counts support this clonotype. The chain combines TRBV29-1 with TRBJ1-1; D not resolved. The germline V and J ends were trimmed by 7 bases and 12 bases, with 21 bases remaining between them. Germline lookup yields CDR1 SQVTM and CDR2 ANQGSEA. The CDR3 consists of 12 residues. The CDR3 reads CSDDVTVIGSFF. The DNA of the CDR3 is TGCAGCGATGATGTAACAGTGATTGGGTCTTTCTTT.

Here the CDR3 DNA reads TGTGCCAGCAGCTTGGCACCACGGGAGACCCAGTACTTC. This gives the protein CASSLAPRETQYF. The chain couples TRBV5-6 to TRBJ2-5; D is uncertain. Trimming stripped 0 bases from V and 5 bases from J, with 8 bases between. The CDR3 is 13 residues long. The germline CDR1 and CDR2 sequences are SGHDT and YYEEEE.

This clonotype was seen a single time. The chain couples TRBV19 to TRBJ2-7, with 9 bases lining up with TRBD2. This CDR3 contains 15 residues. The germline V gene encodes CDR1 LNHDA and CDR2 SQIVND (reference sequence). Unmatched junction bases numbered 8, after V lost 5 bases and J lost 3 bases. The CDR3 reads CASSVLSGSGYEQYF. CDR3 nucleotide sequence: TGTGCCAGTAGTGTCCTTAGCGGGAGCGGCTACGAGCAGTACTTC.

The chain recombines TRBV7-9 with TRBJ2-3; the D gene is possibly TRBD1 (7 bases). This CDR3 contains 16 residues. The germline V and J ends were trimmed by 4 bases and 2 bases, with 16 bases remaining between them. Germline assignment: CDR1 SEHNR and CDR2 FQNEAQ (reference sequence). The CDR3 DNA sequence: TGTGCCAGCAGCTCCCGCCAGGGGGGATACACAGATACGCAGTATTTT. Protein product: CASSSRQGGYTDTQYF.

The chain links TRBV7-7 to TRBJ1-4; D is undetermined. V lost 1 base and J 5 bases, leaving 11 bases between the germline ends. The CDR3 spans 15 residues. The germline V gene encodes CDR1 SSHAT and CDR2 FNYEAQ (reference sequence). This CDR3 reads CASSLGYGFNEKLFF. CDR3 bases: TGTGCCAGCAGCTTAGGTTACGGCTTCAATGAAAAACTGTTTTTT.

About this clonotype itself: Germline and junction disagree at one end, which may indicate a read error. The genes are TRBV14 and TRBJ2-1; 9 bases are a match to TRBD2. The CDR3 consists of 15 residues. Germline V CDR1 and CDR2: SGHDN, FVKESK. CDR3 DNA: TGTGCCAGCAGCTCTAGCGGGGCGTCCTCCAATGAGCAGTTCTTC. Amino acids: CASSSSGASSNEQFF.

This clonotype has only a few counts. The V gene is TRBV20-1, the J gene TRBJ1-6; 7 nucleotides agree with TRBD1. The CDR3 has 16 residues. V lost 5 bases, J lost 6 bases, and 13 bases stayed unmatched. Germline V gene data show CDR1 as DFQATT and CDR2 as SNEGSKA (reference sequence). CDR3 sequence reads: CSARDHRGGGNSPLHF. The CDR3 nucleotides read TGCAGTGCTCGGGATCACAGGGGAGGGGGTAATTCACCCCTCCACTTT.

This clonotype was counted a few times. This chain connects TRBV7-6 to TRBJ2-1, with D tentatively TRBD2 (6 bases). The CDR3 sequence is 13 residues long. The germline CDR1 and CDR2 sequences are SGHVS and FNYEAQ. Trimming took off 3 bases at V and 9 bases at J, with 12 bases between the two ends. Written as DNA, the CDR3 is TGTGCCAGCAGCTTTGACTACGGGGGTGAGCAGTTCTTC. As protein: CASSFDYGGEQFF. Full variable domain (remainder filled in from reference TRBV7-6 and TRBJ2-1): GAGVSQSPRYKVTKRGQDVALRCDPISGHVSLYWYRQALGQGPEFLTYFNYEAQQDKSGLPNDRFSAERPEGSISTLTIQRTEQRDSAMYRCASSFDYGGEQFFGPGTRLTVL.

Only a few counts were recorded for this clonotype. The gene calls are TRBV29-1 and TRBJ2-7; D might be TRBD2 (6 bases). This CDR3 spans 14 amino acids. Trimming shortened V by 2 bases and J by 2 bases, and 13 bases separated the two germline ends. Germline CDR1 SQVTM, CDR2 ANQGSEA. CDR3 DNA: TGCAGCGTTGAACCACTTGGGAGGACCTACGAGCAGTACTTC. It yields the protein CSVEPLGRTYEQYF.

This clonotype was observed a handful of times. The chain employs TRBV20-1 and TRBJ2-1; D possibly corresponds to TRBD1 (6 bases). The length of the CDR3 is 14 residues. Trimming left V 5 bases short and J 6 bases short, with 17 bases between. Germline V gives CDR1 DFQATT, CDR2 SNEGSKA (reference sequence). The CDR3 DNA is TGCAGTGCTCCGGCACAGGGTAGGGTCAATGAGCAGTTCTTC. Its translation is CSAPAQGRVNEQFF.